The entry below describes one T cell receptor (beta chain). Antigen specificity is unknown. This entry is derived from a study of cytomegalovirus exposure and HLA in healthy donors. Vbeta (60) and Jbeta (13) primers were used in the PCR. In the source study's methods: Unique TCR beta chains numbered approximately 76 million in a later analysis, with roughly 10 million shared. The assay was immunoSEQ multiplex PCR, and TCRdb's table has in-frame clones only and misses some. The V and J calls and clone size are taken from that table; D and trimming were inferred from the DNA. The sample holds over 150,000 clones. Study-wide results and limits: A later analysis linked a missense DCLRE1C variant to TCR beta V- and J-gene trimming.

This CDR3 spans 15 amino acids. Trimming took 5 bases from V and 0 from J; bases not matched to a gene: 6. Germline V gene lookup returns CDR1 SGHAT and CDR2 FQDESV (reference sequence). The specimen was PBMCs. The chain couples TRBV11-1 to TRBJ2-5, with 7 nucleotides matching TRBD2. The sequence came from a boy aged 10-17 years in good health and CMV-seronegative. CDR3 sequence: CASSQAGTNQETQYF. CDR3 coding DNA: TGTGCCAGCAGCCAAGCGGGGACCAACCAAGAGACCCAGTACTTC.